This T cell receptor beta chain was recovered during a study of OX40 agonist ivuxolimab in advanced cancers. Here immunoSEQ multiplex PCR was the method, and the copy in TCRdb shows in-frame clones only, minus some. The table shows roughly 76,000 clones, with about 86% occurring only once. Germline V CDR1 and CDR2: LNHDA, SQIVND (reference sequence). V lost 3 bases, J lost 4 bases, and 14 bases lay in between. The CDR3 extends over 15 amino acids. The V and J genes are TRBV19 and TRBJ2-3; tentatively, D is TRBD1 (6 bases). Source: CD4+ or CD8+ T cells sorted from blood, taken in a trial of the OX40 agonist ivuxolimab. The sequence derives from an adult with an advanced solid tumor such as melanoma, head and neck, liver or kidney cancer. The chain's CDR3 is CASSIRAGAADTQYF. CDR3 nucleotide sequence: TGTGCCAGTAGTATTCGTGCAGGGGCCGCAGATACGCAGTATTTT. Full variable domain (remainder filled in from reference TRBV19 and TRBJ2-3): DGGITQSPKYLFRKEGQNVTLSCEQNLNHDAMYWYRQDPGQGLRLIYYSQIVNDFQKGDIAEGYSVSREKKESFPLTVTSAQKNPTAFYLCASSIRAGAADTQYFGPGTRLTVL.